This T cell receptor (beta chain) was profiled in a study of shared clonotypes between healthy human individuals. Looked up from germline, CDR1 is SGHTA and CDR2 is FQGNSA. With 2 bases clipped from V and 7 bases from J, the junction kept 8 bases outside the gene matches. CDR3 length equals 16 residues. Method: immunoSEQ multiplex PCR; TCRdb's copy keeps in-frame clones and lacks some. In the table there are 950,000 to 1,100,000 clones, around 75% of which are singletons. Findings and limits, study-wide: Compared with clonotypes that all four donors shared, non-shared clonotypes had lower generation probabilities. Depth of sequencing was expected to influence donor clonotype sharing.

In the case of this clone: The antigen is undetermined.

This chain connects TRBV7-2 to TRBJ1-6; 7 nucleotides match TRBD1. The sample taken for sequencing was memory CD4+ T cells sorted from blood. Specified subset: CD45RA-negative fraction. The TCR comes from a man aged 18 to 30 in good health. The CDR3: CASSLNRGGVNSPLHF. Written as DNA, the CDR3 is TGTGCCAGCAGCTTAAACAGGGGTGGGGTGAATTCACCCCTCCACTTT. Together with reference TRBV7-2 and TRBJ1-6, the CDR3 gives the full variable domain: GAGVSQSPSNKVTEKGKDVELRCDPISGHTALYWYRQSLGQGLEFLIYFQGNSAPDKSGLPSDRFSAERTGGSVSTLTIQRTQQEDSAVYLCASSLNRGGVNSPLHFGNGTRLTVT.